Listed here is a single TCR beta chain. V lost 4 bases to trimming and J lost 4 bases, with 16 bases between them. CDR1 is WNHNN, CDR2 SYGVQD, per germline (reference sequence). This CDR3 contains 15 residues. Method: immunoSEQ multiplex PCR; TCRdb's copy keeps in-frame clones and lacks some. The sample yields 200,000 to 250,000 clones, 90% to 95% seen once. The record originates from a study of T cell responses to AZD1222 COVID-19 vaccine. The rearrangement uses TRBV10-1 and TRBJ1-1; maybe TRBD1 (5 bases). The sequence derives from an adult in good health. The specimen comprised peripheral blood, sampled on day 0 of MenACWY control vaccination. CDR3 sequence (DNA): TGCGCCAGCAGTGGAGCAAAGGGGATCGGCACTGAAGCTTTCTTT. It specifies CASSGAKGIGTEAFF.